This T cell receptor beta chain appears in the sequencing data of a study of beta chain features in type 1 diabetes. Study overall: Examined across all samples were roughly 110,000,000 sorted cells.

The study, taken as a whole, reports: Moderately but significantly shorter TCRB CDR3s were found in Type 1 diabetes patients in all four CD4+ subsets. For type 1 diabetes patients, VDJ junctions showed fewer insertions and more deletions.

All of the isolated RNA was reverse transcribed, so expressed TCRB transcripts were sequenced. TCRdb keeps only in-frame clones here, not all; method: immunoSEQ multiplex PCR. Of roughly 250,000 clones in the sample, 9.6% were seen once. Germline trimming cut 5 bases from V and 6 bases from J; bases unmatched to any gene: 4. The CDR3 loop spans 13 amino acids. Looked up from germline, CDR1 is SGHNT and CDR2 is YYREEE (reference sequence). Notes on this clone: Antigen: not known.

This chain joins TRBV5-4 and TRBJ2-2; 7 bases map to TRBD1. The sequencing sample was made of naive CD4+ T cells from blood. The sequence derives from a woman aged 18-29 years in good health. The CDR3 DNA follows: TGTGCCAGCAGACCGGACAGGCCCGGGGAGCTGTTTTTT. Its protein product is CASRPDRPGELFF.